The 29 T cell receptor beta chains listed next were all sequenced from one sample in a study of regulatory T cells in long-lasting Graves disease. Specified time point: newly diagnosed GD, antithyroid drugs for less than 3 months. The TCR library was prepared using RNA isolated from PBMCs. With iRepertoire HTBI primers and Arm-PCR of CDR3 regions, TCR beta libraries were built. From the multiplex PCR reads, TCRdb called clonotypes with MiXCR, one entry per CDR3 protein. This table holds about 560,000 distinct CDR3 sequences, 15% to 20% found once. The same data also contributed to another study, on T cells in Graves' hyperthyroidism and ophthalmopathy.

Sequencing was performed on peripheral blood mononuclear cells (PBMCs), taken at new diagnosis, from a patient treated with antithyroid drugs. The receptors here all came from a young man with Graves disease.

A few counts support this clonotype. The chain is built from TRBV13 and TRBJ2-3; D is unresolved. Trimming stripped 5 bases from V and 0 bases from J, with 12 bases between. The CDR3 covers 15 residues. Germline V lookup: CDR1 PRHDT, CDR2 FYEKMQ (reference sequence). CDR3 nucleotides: TGTGCCAGCAGCCCACTGGGAACTAGCACAGATACGCAGTATTTT. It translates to CASSPLGTSTDTQYF. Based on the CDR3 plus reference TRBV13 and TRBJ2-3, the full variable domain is AAGVIQSPRHLIKEKRETATLKCYPIPRHDTVYWYQQGPGQDPQFLISFYEKMQSDKGSIPDRFSAQQFSDYHSELNMSSLELGDSALYFCASSPLGTSTDTQYFGPGTRLTVL.

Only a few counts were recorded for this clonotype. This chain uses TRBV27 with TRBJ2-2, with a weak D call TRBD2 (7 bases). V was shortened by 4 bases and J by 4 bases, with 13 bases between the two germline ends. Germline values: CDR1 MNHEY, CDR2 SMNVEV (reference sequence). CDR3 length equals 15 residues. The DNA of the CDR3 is TGTGCCAGCAGTTGGGGGGGGCCTGTCACCGGGGAGCTGTTTTTT. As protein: CASSWGGPVTGELFF.

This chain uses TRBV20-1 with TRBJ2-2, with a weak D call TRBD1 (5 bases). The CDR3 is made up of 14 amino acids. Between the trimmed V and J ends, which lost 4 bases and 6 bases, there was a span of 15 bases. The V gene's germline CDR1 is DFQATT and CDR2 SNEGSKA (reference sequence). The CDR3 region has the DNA TGCAGTGCTAAAGACAACGCAGGGCCCGGGGAGCTGTTTTTT. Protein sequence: CSAKDNAGPGELFF.

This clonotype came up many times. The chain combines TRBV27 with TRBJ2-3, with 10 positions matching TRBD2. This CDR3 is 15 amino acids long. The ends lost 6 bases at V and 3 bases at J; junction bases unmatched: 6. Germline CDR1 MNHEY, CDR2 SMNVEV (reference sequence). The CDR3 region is CASSVAGGGTDTQYF. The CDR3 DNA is TGTGCCAGCAGCGTAGCGGGAGGTGGAACAGATACGCAGTATTTT.

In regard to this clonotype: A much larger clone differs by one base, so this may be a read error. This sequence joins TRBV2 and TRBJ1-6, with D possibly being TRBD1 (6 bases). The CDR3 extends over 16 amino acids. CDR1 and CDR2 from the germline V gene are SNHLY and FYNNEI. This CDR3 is CASSERGSGGNSPPHF. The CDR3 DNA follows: TGTGCCAGCAGTGAGAGGGGGTCGGGAGGAAATTCACCCCCCCACTTT.

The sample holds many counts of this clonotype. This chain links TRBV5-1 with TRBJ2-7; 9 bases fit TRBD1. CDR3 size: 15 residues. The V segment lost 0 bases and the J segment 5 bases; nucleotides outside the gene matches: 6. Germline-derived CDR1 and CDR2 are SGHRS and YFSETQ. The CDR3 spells CASSLVGGTGHEQYF. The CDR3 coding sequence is TGCGCCAGCAGCTTGGTAGGCGGGACAGGGCACGAGCAGTACTTC.

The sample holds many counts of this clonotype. Here the CDR3 DNA reads TGCGCCAGCAGCGCGAAGCTAGCGGGAGGGACCTACGAGCAGTACTTC. It yields the protein CASSAKLAGGTYEQYF. This chain links TRBV4-1 with TRBJ2-7, with 12 nucleotides matching TRBD2. CDR3 length equals 16 residues. Germline CDR1 is MGHRA and CDR2 is YSYEKL. Germline trimming cut 5 bases from V and 2 bases from J; bases unmatched to any gene: 7.

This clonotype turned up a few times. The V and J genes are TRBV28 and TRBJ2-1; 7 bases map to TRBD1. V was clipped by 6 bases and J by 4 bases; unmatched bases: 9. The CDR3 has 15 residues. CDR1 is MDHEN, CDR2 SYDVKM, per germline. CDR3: CASSYRGTGYNEQFF. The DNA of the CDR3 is TGTGCCAGCAGCTACAGGGGAACGGGGTACAATGAGCAGTTCTTC.

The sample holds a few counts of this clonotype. The CDR3 DNA sequence: TGTGCCAGCAGCTCCAGACAGGGGGCGCACACCGGGGAGCTGTTTTTT. Translating it yields CASSSRQGAHTGELFF. This chain uses TRBV7-9 with TRBJ2-2; 10 nucleotides match TRBD1. Germline CDR1 and CDR2: SEHNR and FQNEAQ (reference sequence). V lost 4 bases and J lost 3; bases outside the gene matches: 5. The length of the CDR3 is 16 residues.

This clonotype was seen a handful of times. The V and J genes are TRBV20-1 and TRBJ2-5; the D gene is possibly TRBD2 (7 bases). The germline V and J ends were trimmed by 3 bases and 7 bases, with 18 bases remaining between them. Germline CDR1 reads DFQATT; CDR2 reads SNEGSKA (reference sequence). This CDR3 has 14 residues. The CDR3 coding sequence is TGCAGTGCTAGTTTTTCTAGCGGCAGGGGGACCCAGTACTTC. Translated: CSASFSSGRGTQYF.

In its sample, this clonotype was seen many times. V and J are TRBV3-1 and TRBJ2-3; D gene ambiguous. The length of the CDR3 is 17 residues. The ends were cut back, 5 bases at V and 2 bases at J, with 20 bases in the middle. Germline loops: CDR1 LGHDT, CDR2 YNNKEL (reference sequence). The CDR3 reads CASSARGARRITDTQYF. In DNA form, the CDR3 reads TGTGCCAGCAGCGCCCGAGGAGCGCGTCGAATCACAGATACGCAGTATTTT.

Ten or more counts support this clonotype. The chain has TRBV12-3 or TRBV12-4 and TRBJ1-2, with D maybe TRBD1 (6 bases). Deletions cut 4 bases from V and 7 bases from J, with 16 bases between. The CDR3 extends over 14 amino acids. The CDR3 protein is CASSWNRELSGYTF. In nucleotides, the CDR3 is TGTGCCAGCAGTTGGAACAGGGAGCTATCTGGCTACACCTTC.

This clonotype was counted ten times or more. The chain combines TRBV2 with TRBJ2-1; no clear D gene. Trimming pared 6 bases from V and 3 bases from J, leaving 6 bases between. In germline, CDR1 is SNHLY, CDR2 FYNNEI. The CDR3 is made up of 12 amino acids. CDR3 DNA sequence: TGTGCCAGCAGGGACCTCTACAATGAGCAGTTCTTC. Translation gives CASRDLYNEQFF.

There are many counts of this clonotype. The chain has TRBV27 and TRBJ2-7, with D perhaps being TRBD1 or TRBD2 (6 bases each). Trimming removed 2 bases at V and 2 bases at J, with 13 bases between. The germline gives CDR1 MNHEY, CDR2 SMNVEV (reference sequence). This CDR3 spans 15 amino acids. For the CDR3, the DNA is TGTGCCAGCAGTTTAACGGGGGCGGGACCCTACGAGCAGTACTTC. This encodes CASSLTGAGPYEQYF.

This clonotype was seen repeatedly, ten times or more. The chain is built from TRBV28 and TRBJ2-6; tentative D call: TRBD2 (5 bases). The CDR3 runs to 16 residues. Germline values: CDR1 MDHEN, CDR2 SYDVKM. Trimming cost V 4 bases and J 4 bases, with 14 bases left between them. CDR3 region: CASSSGSWAGANVLTF. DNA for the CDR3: TGTGCCAGCAGTTCGGGATCTTGGGCCGGGGCCAACGTCCTGACTTTC.

The CDR3 nucleotides are TGTGCCAGCAGCTTAGTGCGGGATGAAGAGACCCAGTACTTC. This sequence encodes CASSLVRDEETQYF. The chain uses TRBV7-9 and TRBJ2-5; a weak D match, TRBD2 (6 bases). V shed 1 base and J shed 3 bases, with 9 bases lying between them. The CDR3 has 14 residues. From germline, CDR1 is SEHNR and CDR2 FQNEAQ (reference sequence).

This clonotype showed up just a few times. CDR3 loop: CASSSTERTSVSYNEQFF. The CDR3 DNA reads as TGTGCCAGCAGCTCGACAGAGAGGACTAGCGTCTCCTACAATGAGCAGTTCTTC. The V and J genes are TRBV6-1 and TRBJ2-1; 9 bases line up with TRBD2. The CDR3 runs to 18 residues. The trim removed 6 bases at V and 0 bases at J, leaving 12 bases unmatched. Germline V gene sequence: CDR1 MNHNS, CDR2 SASEGT.

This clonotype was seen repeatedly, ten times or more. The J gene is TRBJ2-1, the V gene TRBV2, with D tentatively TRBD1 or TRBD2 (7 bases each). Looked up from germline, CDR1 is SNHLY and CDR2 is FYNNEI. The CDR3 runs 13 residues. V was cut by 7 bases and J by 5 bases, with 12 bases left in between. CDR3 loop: CASKRDSDNEQFF. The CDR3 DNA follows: TGTGCCAGCAAGCGGGACAGCGACAATGAGCAGTTCTTC.

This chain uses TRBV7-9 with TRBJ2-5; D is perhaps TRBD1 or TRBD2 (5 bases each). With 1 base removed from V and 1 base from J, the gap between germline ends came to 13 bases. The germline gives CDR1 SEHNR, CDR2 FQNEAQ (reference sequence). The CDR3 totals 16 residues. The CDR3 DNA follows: TGTGCCAGCAGCTTAGGTCGATCAGGGACCCAAGAGACCCAGTACTTC. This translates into CASSLGRSGTQETQYF.

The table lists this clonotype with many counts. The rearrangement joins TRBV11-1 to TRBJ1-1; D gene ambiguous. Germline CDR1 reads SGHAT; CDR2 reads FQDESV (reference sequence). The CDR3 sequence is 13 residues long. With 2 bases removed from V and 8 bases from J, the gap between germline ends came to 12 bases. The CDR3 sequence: CASSLTRQTEAFF. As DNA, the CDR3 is TGTGCCAGCAGCTTAACGCGGCAGACCGAAGCTTTCTTT.

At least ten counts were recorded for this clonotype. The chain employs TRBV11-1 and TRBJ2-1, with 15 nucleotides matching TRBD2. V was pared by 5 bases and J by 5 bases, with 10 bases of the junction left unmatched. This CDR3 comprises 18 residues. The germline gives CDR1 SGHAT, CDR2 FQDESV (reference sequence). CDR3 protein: CASSPPGLAGGQDNEQFF. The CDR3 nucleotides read TGTGCCAGCAGCCCCCCGGGACTAGCGGGAGGACAGGACAATGAGCAGTTCTTC.

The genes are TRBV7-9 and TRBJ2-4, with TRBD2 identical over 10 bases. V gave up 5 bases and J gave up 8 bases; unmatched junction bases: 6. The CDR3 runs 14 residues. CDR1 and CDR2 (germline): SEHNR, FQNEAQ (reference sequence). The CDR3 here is CASSGPSGSDIQYF. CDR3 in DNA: TGTGCCAGCAGCGGCCCTAGCGGGAGTGACATTCAGTACTTC.

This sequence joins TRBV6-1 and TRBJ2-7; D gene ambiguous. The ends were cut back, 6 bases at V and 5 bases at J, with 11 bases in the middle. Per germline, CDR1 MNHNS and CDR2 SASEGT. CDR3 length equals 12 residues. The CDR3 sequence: CASRVGLDEQYF. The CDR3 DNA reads TGTGCCAGCAGGGTAGGGTTGGACGAGCAGTACTTC.

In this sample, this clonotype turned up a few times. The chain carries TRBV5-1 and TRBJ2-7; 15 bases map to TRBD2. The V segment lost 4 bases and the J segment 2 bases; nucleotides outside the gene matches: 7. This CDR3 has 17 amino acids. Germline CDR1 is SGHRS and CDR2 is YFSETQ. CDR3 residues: CASSTGLAGGLTYEQYF. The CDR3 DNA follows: TGCGCCAGCAGCACGGGACTAGCGGGAGGCCTCACCTACGAGCAGTACTTC.

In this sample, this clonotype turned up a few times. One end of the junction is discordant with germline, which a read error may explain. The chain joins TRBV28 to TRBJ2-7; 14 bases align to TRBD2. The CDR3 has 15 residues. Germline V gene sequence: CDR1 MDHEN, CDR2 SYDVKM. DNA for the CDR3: TGTGTCAGCAGTCAGGGACTAGCGGGGGACTACGAGCAGTACTTC. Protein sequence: CVSSQGLAGDYEQYF. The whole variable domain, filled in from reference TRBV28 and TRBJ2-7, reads DVKVTQSSRYLVKRTGEKVFLECVQDMDHENMFWYRQDPGLGLRLIYFSYDVKMKEKGDIPEGYSVSREKKERFSLILESASTNQTSMYLCVSSQGLAGDYEQYFGPGTRLTVT.

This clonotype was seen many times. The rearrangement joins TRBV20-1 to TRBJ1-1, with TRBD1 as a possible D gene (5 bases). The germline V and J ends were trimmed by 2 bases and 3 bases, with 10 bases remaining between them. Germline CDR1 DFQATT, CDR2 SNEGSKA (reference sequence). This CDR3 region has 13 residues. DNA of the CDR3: TGCAGTGCTAGATCCGGAGGGGACACTGAAGCTTTCTTT. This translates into CSARSGGDTEAFF.

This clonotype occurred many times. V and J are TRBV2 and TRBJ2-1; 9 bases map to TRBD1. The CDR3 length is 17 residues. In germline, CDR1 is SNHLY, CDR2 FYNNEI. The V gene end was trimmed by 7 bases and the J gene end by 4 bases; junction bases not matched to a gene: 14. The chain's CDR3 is CASTFGKGQGAYNEQFF. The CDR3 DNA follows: TGTGCCAGCACGTTCGGAAAGGGACAGGGAGCTTACAATGAGCAGTTCTTC.

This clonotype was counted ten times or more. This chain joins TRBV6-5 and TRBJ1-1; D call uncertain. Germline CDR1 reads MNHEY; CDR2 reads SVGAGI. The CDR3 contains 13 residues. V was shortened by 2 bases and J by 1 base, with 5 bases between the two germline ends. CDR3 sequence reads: CASSYAGNTEAFF. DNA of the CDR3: TGTGCCAGCAGTTACGCCGGGAACACTGAAGCTTTCTTT.

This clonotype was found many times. As DNA, the CDR3 is TGTGCCATCAGTGAGTCTGCGAGCACCTACGAGCAGTACTTC. This encodes CAISESASTYEQYF. This chain links TRBV10-3 with TRBJ2-7; D gene uncertain. Per the germline V gene, CDR1 is ENHRY and CDR2 is SYGVKD. V was trimmed by 0 bases and J by 2 bases, leaving 8 bases between them. This CDR3 comprises 14 residues.